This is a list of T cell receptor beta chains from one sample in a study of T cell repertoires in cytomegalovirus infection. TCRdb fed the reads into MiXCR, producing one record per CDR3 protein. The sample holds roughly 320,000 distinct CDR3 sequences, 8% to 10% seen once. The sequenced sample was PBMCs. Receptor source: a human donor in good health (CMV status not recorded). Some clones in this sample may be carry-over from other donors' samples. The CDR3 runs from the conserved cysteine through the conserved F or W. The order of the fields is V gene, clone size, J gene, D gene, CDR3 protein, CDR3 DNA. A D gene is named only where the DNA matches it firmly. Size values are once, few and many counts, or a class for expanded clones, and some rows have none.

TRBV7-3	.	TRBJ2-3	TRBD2	CASSISGGSTDTQYF	TGTGCCAGCAGCATAAGCGGGGGAAGCACAGATACGCAGTATTTT
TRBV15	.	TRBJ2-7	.	CATSSHRVYEQYF	TGTGCCACCAGCAGCCACAGGGTCTACGAGCAGTACTTC
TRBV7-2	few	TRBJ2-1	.	CASTPLIYNEQFF	TGTGCCAGCACTCCCTTAATATATAATGAGCAGTTCTTC
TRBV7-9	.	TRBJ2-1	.	CASSPPYGGSYNEQFF	TGTGCCAGCAGCCCCCCTTACGGGGGCTCCTACAATGAGCAGTTCTTC
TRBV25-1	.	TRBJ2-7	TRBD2	CASSQLAAREQYF	TGTGCCAGCAGCCAACTAGCGGCTAGGGAGCAGTACTTC
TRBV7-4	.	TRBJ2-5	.	CASSLEVTLRGETQYF	TGTGCCAGCAGCTTAGAAGTGACCCTGCGCGGAGAGACCCAGTACTTC
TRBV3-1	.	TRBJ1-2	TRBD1	CASRSTHRQGANVGYTF	TGTGCCAGCAGGAGCACACACCGACAGGGGGCTAATGTGGGCTACACCTTC
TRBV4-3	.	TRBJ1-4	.	CASSQDRAGLGKLFF	TGCGCCAGCAGCCAAGATCGGGCAGGGTTGGGAAAACTGTTTTTT
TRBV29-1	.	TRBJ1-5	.	CSVEAGPNQPQHF	TGCAGCGTTGAGGCGGGACCCAATCAGCCCCAGCATTTT
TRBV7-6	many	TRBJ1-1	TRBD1	CASSPGTGGNTEAFF	TGTGCCAGCAGCCCAGGGACAGGGGGGAACACTGAAGCTTTCTTT
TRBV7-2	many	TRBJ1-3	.	CASSLMVGTGNTIYF	TGTGCCAGCAGCTTAATGGTAGGGACAGGAAACACCATATATTTT
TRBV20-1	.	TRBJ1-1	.	CSARRREGTEAFF	TGCAGTGCTAGACGGCGGGAGGGCACTGAAGCTTTCTTT
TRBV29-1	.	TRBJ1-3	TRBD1	CSVRTGSDTIYF	TGCAGCGTCCGGACAGGTTCGGACACCATATATTTT
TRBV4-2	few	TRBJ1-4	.	CASSQVGEKLFF	TGTGCCAGCAGCCAAGTCGGAGAAAAACTGTTTTTT
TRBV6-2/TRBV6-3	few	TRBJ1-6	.	CASSSTASPLHF	TGTGCCAGCAGTTCGACAGCTTCACCCCTCCACTTT
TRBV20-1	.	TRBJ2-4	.	CSVGGAKNIQYF	TGCAGTGTCGGGGGAGCCAAAAACATTCAGTACTTC
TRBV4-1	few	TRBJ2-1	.	CASSQVERNNEQFF	TGCGCCAGCAGCCAAGTTGAGCGGAACAATGAGCAGTTCTTC
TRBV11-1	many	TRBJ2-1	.	CASSHPAEGPYSFGQFF	TGTGCCAGCAGCCATCCTGCTGAAGGGCCCTATTCGTTTGGGCAGTTCTTC
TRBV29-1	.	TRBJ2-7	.	CSVDPGAGDEQYF	TGCAGCGTTGACCCGGGTGCCGGCGACGAGCAGTACTTC
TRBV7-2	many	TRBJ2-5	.	CASSSDRKETQYF	TGTGCCAGCAGCTCGGACCGCAAAGAGACCCAGTACTTC
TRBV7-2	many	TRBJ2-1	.	CASRPGLSSYNEQFF	TGTGCCAGCAGGCCTGGACTCAGCTCCTACAATGAGCAGTTCTTC
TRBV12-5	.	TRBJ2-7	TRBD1	CASGFVDRGGNEQYF	TGTGCTAGTGGTTTCGTTGACAGGGGCGGGAACGAGCAGTACTTC
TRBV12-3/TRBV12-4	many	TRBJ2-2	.	CASSFGGSGELFF	TGTGCCAGCAGTTTTGGGGGCTCCGGGGAGCTGTTTTTT
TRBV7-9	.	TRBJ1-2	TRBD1	CASSLGTGLYGYTF	TGTGCCAGCAGCTTAGGGACAGGGCTCTATGGCTACACCTTC
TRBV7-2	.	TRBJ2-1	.	CASSFLANELKNEQFF	TGTGCCAGCAGCTTTTTAGCGAACGAGCTTAAGAATGAGCAGTTCTTC
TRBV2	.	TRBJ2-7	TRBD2	CASRGRGGIHEQYF	TGTGCCAGCAGGGGGCGGGGGGGTATCCACGAGCAGTACTTC
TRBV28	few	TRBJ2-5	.	CASSFSGTQYQETQYF	TGTGCCAGCAGTTTCTCCGGGACACAGTACCAAGAGACCCAGTACTTC
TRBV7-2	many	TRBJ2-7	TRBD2	CASSYSGSSPHEQYF	TGTGCCAGCAGCTATAGCGGGAGCAGTCCCCACGAGCAGTACTTC
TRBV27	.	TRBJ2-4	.	CASSARQKLAKNIQYF	TGTGCCAGCAGTGCCCGACAGAAGCTAGCCAAAAACATTCAGTACTTC
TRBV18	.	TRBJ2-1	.	CASSGRPANEQFF	TGTGCCAGCTCGGGGCGACCCGCCAATGAGCAGTTCTTC